The entry below describes one T cell receptor beta chain. This entry comes from a study of blood T cell repertoires in COVID-19. Whole-study context: The origin of the acute and convalescent COVID-19 samples was the United States, Italy and Spain. T cells, B-cell-depleted T cells, or PBMCs supplied cDNA or gDNA.

Enrollment of patients from Seattle took place during active infection, with longitudinal follow-up. Germline CDR1 LGHDT, CDR2 YNNKEL (reference sequence). This CDR3 comprises 13 residues. The J segment lost 14 bases and the V segment lost 0 bases, leaving 7 bases of the junction unmatched. In the study's own analysis: Counts of nucleated cells, estimated from reference gene primer amplification, were obtained. TCRdb's table, derived via immunoSEQ multiplex PCR, lists solely in-frame clones and lacks some. For V, J and clone size, that table is used; D and trimming come from the DNA. This repertoire shows some 80,000 clones, 85% found once; its top ten account for roughly 11%.

Specimen: peripheral blood. This receptor was obtained from a man between 60 and 70 years old with COVID-19, enrolled during active disease. This chain joins TRBV3-1 (or the pseudogene TRBV3-2) and TRBJ2-3; 8 bases fit TRBD2. CDR3 DNA: TGTGCCAGCAGCCAAGAGCCGGGAGCGGGGGCGTATTTT. Translation: CASSQEPGAGAYF.